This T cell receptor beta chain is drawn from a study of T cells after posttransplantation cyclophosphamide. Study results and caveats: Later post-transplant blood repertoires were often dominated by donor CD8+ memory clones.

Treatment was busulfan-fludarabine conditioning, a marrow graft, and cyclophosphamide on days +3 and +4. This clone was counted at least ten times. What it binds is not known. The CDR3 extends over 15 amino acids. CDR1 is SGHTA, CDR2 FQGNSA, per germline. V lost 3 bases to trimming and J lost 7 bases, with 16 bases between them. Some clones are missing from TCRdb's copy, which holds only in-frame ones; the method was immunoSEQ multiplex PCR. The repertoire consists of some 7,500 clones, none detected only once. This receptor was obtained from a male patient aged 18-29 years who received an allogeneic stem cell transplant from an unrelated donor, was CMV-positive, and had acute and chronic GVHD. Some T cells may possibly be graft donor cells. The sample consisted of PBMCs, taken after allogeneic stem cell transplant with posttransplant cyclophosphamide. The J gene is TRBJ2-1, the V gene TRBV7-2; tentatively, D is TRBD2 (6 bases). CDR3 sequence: CASSFLANLGNEQFF. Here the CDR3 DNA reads TGTGCCAGCAGCTTCCTAGCGAACCTTGGGAATGAGCAGTTCTTC.